This T cell receptor beta chain was sequenced during a study of blood T cell repertoires in COVID-19. Study-level background: PBMCs, B-cell-depleted T cells, or T cells provided the cDNA or gDNA that made up the material.

In this sample, this clone turned up a few times. V shed 3 bases and J shed 0 bases, with 13 bases lying between them. Germline CDR1 and CDR2: SGHRS and YFSETQ. The CDR3 sequence is 17 residues long. Profiled with immunoSEQ multiplex PCR; TCRdb holds only in-frame clones, not every one. The table has 150,000 to 200,000 clones, 90% seen once. The chain couples TRBV5-1 to TRBJ1-6; D is perhaps TRBD1 (5 bases). The source material was peripheral blood. The receptor was isolated from a man aged 50 to 60 with acute or convalescent COVID-19. The CDR3 bases are TGCGCCAGCAGCTCGGGACTGCCGAGCTCCTATAATTCACCCCTCCACTTT. As protein: CASSSGLPSSYNSPLHF.